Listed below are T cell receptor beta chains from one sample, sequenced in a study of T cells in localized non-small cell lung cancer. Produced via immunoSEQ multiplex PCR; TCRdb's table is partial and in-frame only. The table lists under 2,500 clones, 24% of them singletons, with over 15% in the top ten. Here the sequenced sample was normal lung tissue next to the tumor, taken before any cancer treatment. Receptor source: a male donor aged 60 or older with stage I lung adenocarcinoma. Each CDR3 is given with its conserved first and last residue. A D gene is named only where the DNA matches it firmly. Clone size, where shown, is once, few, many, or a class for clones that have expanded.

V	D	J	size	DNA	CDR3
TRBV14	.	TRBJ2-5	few	TGTGCCAGCAGCCAAAGGGAGACCCAGTACTTC	CASSQRETQYF
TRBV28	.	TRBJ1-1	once	TGTGCCAGCAGTTTTTCAGGCAGGCAGTTGGGGGCTTTCTTT	CASSFSGRQLGAFF
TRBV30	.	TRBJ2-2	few	TGTGCCTGGAGTTCCGAAGAGGGGGACACCGGGGAGCTGTTTTTT	CAWSSEEGDTGELFF
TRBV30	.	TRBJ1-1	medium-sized	TGTGCCTGGAGTGTAGTGAACAGGGAAAACACTGAAGCTTTCTTT	CAWSVVNRENTEAFF
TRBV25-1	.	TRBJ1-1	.	TGTGCCAGCAGTGGTGTGGGGGGGTCGGGCACTGAAGCTTTCTTT	CASSGVGGSGTEAFF
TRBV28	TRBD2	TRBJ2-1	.	TGTGCCAGCAGTCCCCCGGGTGGCGGGAGTTGGGATGAGCAGTTCTTC	CASSPPGGGSWDEQFF
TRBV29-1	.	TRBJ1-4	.	TGCAGCGCTCTACAAGGGAATGAAAAACTGTTTTTT	CSALQGNEKLFF
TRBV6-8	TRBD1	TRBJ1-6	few	TGTGCCAGCAGTGGCGGGACAGATAATTCACCCCTCCACTTT	CASSGGTDNSPLHF
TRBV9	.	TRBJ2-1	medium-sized	TGTGCCAGCAGCCTTTCGGAGGGCCCATTGAACAATGAGCAGTTCTTC	CASSLSEGPLNNEQFF
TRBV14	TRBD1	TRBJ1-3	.	TGTGCCAGCAGCCCTTCCGGGACAGGGGGTGCCACCATATATTTT	CASSPSGTGGATIYF
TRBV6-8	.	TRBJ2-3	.	TGTGCCAGCAGGCAAAAGGTTAGCACAGATACGCAGTATTTT	CASRQKVSTDTQYF
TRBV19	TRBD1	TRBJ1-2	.	TGTGCCAGTAGTCACGACAGGGACTATGGCTACACCTTC	CASSHDRDYGYTF
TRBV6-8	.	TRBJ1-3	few	TGTGCCAGCCGGCGCGACGGCAACTCTGGAAACACCATATATTTT	CASRRDGNSGNTIYF
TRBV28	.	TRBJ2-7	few	TGTGCCAGCAGTTTCAGGGGGGCTCCCTACGAGCAGTACTTC	CASSFRGAPYEQYF
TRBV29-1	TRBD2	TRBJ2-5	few	TGCAGCGTTGGACTAGCGGGGGGGCGGGAGACCCAGTACTTC	CSVGLAGGRETQYF
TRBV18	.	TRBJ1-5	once	TGTGCCAGCTCTAGCCGGGCGGCAGGTCAGCCCCAGCATTTT	CASSSRAAGQPQHF
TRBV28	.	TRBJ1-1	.	TGTGCCACCAGCTTAGGTACGGCTGAAGCTTTCTTT	CATSLGTAEAFF
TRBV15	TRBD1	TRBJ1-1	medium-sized	TGTGCCACCAGCAGAGGACAGACAGGGGGACGGAACACTGAAGCTTTCTTT	CATSRGQTGGRNTEAFF
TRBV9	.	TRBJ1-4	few	TGTGCCAGCGAGAACAGGGTTGAAAAACTGTTTTTT	CASENRVEKLFF
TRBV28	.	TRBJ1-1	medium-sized	TGTGCCAGCACCCACCAAGGTAACACTGAAGCTTTCTTT	CASTHQGNTEAFF
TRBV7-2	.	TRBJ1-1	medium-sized	TGTGCCAGCAGCCTGGACCTGAACACTGAAGCTTTCTTT	CASSLDLNTEAFF
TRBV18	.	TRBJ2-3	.	TGTGCCAGCTCACCAGACAGCCTCTTAAGCACAGATACGCAGTATTTT	CASSPDSLLSTDTQYF